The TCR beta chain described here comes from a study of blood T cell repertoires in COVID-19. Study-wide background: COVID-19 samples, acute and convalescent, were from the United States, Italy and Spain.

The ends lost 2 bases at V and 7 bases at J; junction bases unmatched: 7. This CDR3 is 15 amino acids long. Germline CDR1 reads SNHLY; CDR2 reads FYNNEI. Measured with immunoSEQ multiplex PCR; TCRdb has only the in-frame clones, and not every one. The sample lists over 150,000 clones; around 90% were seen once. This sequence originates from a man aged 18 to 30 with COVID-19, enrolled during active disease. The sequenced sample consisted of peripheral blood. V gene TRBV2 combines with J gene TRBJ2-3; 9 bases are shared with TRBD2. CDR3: CASSELGLASHTQYF. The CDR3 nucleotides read TGTGCCAGCAGTGAATTGGGACTAGCTTCCCATACGCAGTATTTT.